This T cell receptor beta chain was documented in a study of graft-versus-host responses after intestinal transplantation. Study-level information: Isolated intestinal, liver-intestinal, or multivisceral transplants were what recipients had. Study-level points and caveats: GvH clones detected in recipient marrow included some appearing first in ileum or blood.

About this clone itself: Its antigen is unknown.

The assay was immunoSEQ multiplex PCR, and TCRdb's table has in-frame clones only and misses some. The table includes fewer than 80,000 clones, 90% to 95% detected once. This receptor was obtained from a human donor who was the organ donor for an intestinal transplant. Sequencing used unstimulated CD8+ T cells sorted from spleen or lymph node cells, obtained before transplant.

CDR3 sequence: CATADTFYEQYF. As DNA, the CDR3 is TGTGCCACCGCCGACACCTTTTACGAGCAGTACTTC. V usage is TRBV15 and J usage is TRBJ2-7; D is uncertain. This CDR3 is built from 12 residues. Trimming left V 8 bases short and J 4 bases short, with 12 bases between. Germline CDR1 reads LNHNV; CDR2 reads YYDKDF (reference sequence).